These 12 T cell receptor beta chains were all obtained from the same sample, sequenced in a study of OX40 agonist ivuxolimab in advanced cancers. The assay was immunoSEQ multiplex PCR, and TCRdb's table has in-frame clones only and misses some. The sample lists 77,000 or so clones, about nine tenths occurring once. The material was CD4+ or CD8+ T cells sorted from blood, obtained in a trial of the OX40 agonist ivuxolimab. These receptors were taken from an adult with an advanced solid tumor such as melanoma, head and neck, liver or kidney cancer.

J is TRBJ2-1 and V is TRBV4-2, with a weak D call TRBD2 (7 bases). The CDR3 covers 15 residues. Trimming pared 4 bases from V and 10 bases from J, leaving 20 bases between. From germline, CDR1 is LGHNA and CDR2 YNFKEQ. The CDR3 sequence: CASSPPGGGLWEQFF. The CDR3 DNA follows: TGTGCCAGCAGCCCTCCGGGGGGCGGATTATGGGAGCAGTTCTTC.

The sample holds one count of this clone. J is TRBJ1-5 and V is TRBV2; 9 nucleotides line up with TRBD1. CDR3 length: 14 amino acids. Per the germline V gene, CDR1 is SNHLY and CDR2 is FYNNEI. Germline trimming cut 4 bases from V and 6 bases from J; bases unmatched to any gene: 4. In DNA form, the CDR3 reads TGTGCCAGCAGTGTCGGGACAGGGACTCAGCCCCAGCATTTT. Protein: CASSVGTGTQPQHF.

V is TRBV9 and J is TRBJ1-3; tentatively, D is TRBD1 (6 bases). CDR1 and CDR2 from the germline V gene are SGDLS and YYNGEE. The germline V and J ends were trimmed by 0 bases and 2 bases, with 12 bases remaining between them. The CDR3 totals 16 residues. In DNA form, the CDR3 reads TGTGCCAGCAGCGTAGCCCAACAGGGTCCTGGAAACACCATATATTTT. This codes for CASSVAQQGPGNTIYF.

This chain links TRBV28 with TRBJ1-3; 7 positions match TRBD1. CDR3 size: 16 residues. Germline V CDR1 and CDR2: MDHEN, SYDVKM. Trimming cost V 6 bases and J 0 bases; bases outside gene matches: 8. The CDR3: CASRQNRGISGNTIYF. Here the CDR3 DNA reads TGTGCCAGCAGGCAAAACAGGGGCATCTCTGGAAACACCATATATTTT. Full variable domain (outside the CDR3, taken from reference TRBV28 and TRBJ1-3): DVKVTQSSRYLVKRTGEKVFLECVQDMDHENMFWYRQDPGLGLRLIYFSYDVKMKEKGDIPEGYSVSREKKERFSLILESASTNQTSMYLCASRQNRGISGNTIYFGEGSWLTVV.

The V and J genes are TRBV5-1 and TRBJ2-3; 9 positions agree with TRBD1. Germline trimming cut 3 bases from V and 4 bases from J; bases unmatched to any gene: 6. The CDR3 covers 15 residues. Germline CDR1 is SGHRS and CDR2 is YFSETQ. In DNA, the CDR3 is TGCGCCAGCAGCTGGGGGGGACAGGGAGCAGATACGCAGTATTTT. Protein product: CASSWGGQGADTQYF.

The chain carries TRBV23-1 and TRBJ2-5, with 12 bases aligning to TRBD2. Matching the DNA end better, TRBJ2-7 makes the J call doubtful. TRBV23-1 carries the ORF label, with uncertain function. This CDR3 has 18 amino acids. CDR3 in DNA: TGCGCCAGCAGTCAATCGGAAACTAGCGGGAGGAAAACGTACGAGCAGTACTTC. Its protein is CASSQSETSGRKTYEQYF.

The DNA of the CDR3 is TGTGCCAGCATCGGGAATCTGGGCGAGACCCAGTACTTC. Translating gives CASIGNLGETQYF. J is TRBJ2-5 and V is TRBV2, with a possible D match to TRBD2 (5 bases). The CDR3 is 13 amino acids. Between the trimmed V and J ends, which lost 7 bases and 5 bases, there was a span of 14 bases. The V gene's germline CDR1 is SNHLY and CDR2 FYNNEI.

The chain employs TRBV25-1 and TRBJ2-3; 7 bases line up with TRBD1. The V segment lost 8 bases and the J segment 1 base; nucleotides outside the gene matches: 6. The germline V gene encodes CDR1 MGHDK and CDR2 SYGVNS. The CDR3 is 14 residues long. CDR3 loop: CASRPGGGTDTQYF. The CDR3 DNA is TGTGCCAGCCGACCAGGGGGAGGCACAGATACGCAGTATTTT.

The CDR3 nucleotides read TGCGCCAGCAGCTTGGAGACTACCTCCTACGAGCAGTACTTC. It is translated as CASSLETTSYEQYF. The chain combines TRBV5-1 with TRBJ2-7; maybe TRBD2 (5 bases). The length of the CDR3 is 14 residues. The V end was cut by 0 bases, the J end by 0 bases, with 7 bases between. CDR1 is SGHRS and CDR2 is YFSETQ in the germline V gene.

This clone was detected once. As DNA, the CDR3 is TGTGCCAGCAGCTTTAGCAGTGATACCTACAATGAGCAGTTCTTC. Residues: CASSFSSDTYNEQFF. The J gene is TRBJ2-1, the V gene TRBV7-2, with D unclear. Germline V gene lookup returns CDR1 SGHTA and CDR2 FQGNSA. V lost 3 bases, J lost 2 bases, and 11 bases lay in between. The length of the CDR3 is 15 residues. Complete variable domain (other parts from reference TRBV7-2 and TRBJ2-1): GAGVSQSPSNKVTEKGKDVELRCDPISGHTALYWYRQSLGQGLEFLIYFQGNSAPDKSGLPSDRFSAERTGGSVSTLTIQRTQQEDSAVYLCASSFSSDTYNEQFFGPGTRLTVL.

CDR3 in DNA: TGTGCCAGCAGCTTAGCGAGGCAGGATATGGGGAATGAGCAGTTCTTC. As protein: CASSLARQDMGNEQFF. The genes are TRBV7-2 and TRBJ2-1, with no clear D. With 0 bases removed from V and 7 bases from J, the gap between germline ends came to 16 bases. Germline V lookup: CDR1 SGHTA, CDR2 FQGNSA. This CDR3 contains 16 residues. Complete variable domain (other parts from reference TRBV7-2 and TRBJ2-1): GAGVSQSPSNKVTEKGKDVELRCDPISGHTALYWYRQSLGQGLEFLIYFQGNSAPDKSGLPSDRFSAERTGGSVSTLTIQRTQQEDSAVYLCASSLARQDMGNEQFFGPGTRLTVL.

The V call is TRBV11-3, the J call TRBJ2-1, with D perhaps matching TRBD2 (5 bases). The ends were cut back, 5 bases at V and 9 bases at J, with 8 bases in the middle. The germline gives CDR1 SGHNT, CDR2 YENEEA. The CDR3 consists of 11 residues. This chain's CDR3 is CASSSGGEQFF. In DNA, the CDR3 is TGTGCCAGCAGCAGTGGAGGTGAGCAGTTCTTC.